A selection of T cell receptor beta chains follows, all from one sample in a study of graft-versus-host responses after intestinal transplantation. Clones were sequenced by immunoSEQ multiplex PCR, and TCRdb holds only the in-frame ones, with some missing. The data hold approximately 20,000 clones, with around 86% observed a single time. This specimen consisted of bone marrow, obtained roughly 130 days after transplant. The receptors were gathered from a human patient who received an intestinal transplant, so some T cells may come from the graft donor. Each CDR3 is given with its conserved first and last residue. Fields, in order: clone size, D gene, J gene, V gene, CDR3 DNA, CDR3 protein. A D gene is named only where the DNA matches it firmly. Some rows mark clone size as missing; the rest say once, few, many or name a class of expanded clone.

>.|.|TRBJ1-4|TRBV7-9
TGTGCCAGCAGCAATCCGGGCACACAAGGTGAAAAACTGTTTTTT
CASSNPGTQGEKLFF
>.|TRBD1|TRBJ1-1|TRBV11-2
TGTGCCAGCAGCTTCGACAGGGCGCTACTCTCTGAAGCTTTCTTT
CASSFDRALLSEAFF
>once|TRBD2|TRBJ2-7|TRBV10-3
TGTGCCATCAGTGAGTCCGGGACTAGCGACTCCTACGAGCAGTACTTC
CAISESGTSDSYEQYF
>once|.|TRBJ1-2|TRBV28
TGTGCCAGCAGCCTGATGGACAGCTATGGCTACACCTTC
CASSLMDSYGYTF
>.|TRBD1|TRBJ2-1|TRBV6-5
TGTGCCAGCAGTTTTCCGGGACAGGTACCCTACAATGAGCAGTTCTTC
CASSFPGQVPYNEQFF
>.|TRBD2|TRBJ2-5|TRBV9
TGTGCCAGCAGCGTTGAACTAGCGGGGAAAGAGACCCAGTACTTC
CASSVELAGKETQYF
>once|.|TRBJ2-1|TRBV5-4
TGTGCCAGCAGCTTGAGCGATGGCAGCTTGGCATACAATGAGCAGTTCTTC
CASSLSDGSLAYNEQFF
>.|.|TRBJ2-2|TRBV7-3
TGTGCCAGCAGCTTATCCCCTAGCAACACCGGGGAGCTGTTTTTT
CASSLSPSNTGELFF
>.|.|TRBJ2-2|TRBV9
TGTGCCAGCAGCGTGACCAGTGACCCCGGGGAGCTGTTTTTT
CASSVTSDPGELFF
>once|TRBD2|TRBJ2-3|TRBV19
TGTGCCAGTAGTATAGGTCTAGCGGGAGATGCAGATACGCAGTATTTT
CASSIGLAGDADTQYF
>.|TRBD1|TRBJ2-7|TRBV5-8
TGTGCCAGCAGCGCCAGACAGGGGACTTACGAGCAGTACTTC
CASSARQGTYEQYF
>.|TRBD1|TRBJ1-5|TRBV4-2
TGTGCCAGCAGCCAAGAGAGTCAGGGGGTGGGTCAGCCCCAGCATTTT
CASSQESQGVGQPQHF
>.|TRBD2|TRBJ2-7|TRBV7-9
TGTGCCAGCAGCTCACCGGGACTAGGACCTTACGAGCAGTACTTC
CASSSPGLGPYEQYF